The clone carrying this T cell receptor beta chain occurred many times. Its antigen remains unidentified. Germline V gene sequence: CDR1 MDHEN, CDR2 SYDVKM. Trimming removed 3 bases from V and 0 bases from J, with 6 bases in between. This CDR3 has 14 amino acids. In building TCR beta libraries, iRepertoire HTBI primers were used together with Arm-PCR of CDR3 regions. From the multiplex PCR reads, TCRdb called clonotypes with MiXCR, one entry per CDR3 protein. Of approximately 300,000 distinct CDR3 sequences in the sample, under 20% were seen once. The data were taken from a study of regulatory T cells in long-lasting Graves disease. The study's findings and limits: Gene preferences differed: TRBV28, TRBJ1-2, TRBJ2-5 in persistent cases. Relative to new patients (roughly 900), persistent patients exhibited greater sharing of public clonotypes (approximately 2,500).

Stated time point: newly diagnosed GD, antithyroid drugs for less than 3 months. Preparation of the TCR library used RNA extracted from PBMCs. In each case, Graves' disease was diagnosed per American Thyroid Association guidelines. The authors drew about 9 milliliters of peripheral blood into EDTA tubes. The gene calls are TRBV28 and TRBJ2-1; D remains ambiguous. The clonotype comes from a female donor with Graves disease. The material was peripheral blood mononuclear cells (PBMCs), obtained at new diagnosis, from a patient treated with antithyroid drugs. The chain's CDR3 is CASSLARSYNEQFF. CDR3 nucleotide sequence: TGTGCCAGCAGTTTGGCCCGCTCCTACAATGAGCAGTTCTTC.